The TCR beta chain described here comes from a study of shared clonotypes between healthy human individuals. Across the study: Sampling drew on donors who were a couple of women and three men aged 18 to 49.

About this clone: Different DNA sequences within this sample yield the same CDR3.

Samples underwent the assay at deep level. Every subset's genomic DNA went evenly onto several immunoSEQ plates. Profiling relied on immunoSEQ multiplex PCR, and the TCRdb table lists in-frame clones only, not all of them. Found here are approximately 510,000 clones, 79% of them singletons; the top ten hold over 10%. This TCR was recovered from a woman between 35 and 50 years old in good health. Some clones in this sample may be carry-over from other donors' samples. The sequenced sample was PBMCs.

CDR3 DNA: TGTGCCAGCAGCTTAGCGGAGGCAGGGGGGACAGATACGCAGTATTTT. Its translation: CASSLAEAGGTDTQYF. V is TRBV7-6 and J is TRBJ2-3; tentative D call: TRBD1 (7 bases). Per the germline V gene, CDR1 is SGHVS and CDR2 is FNYEAQ. The length of the CDR3 is 16 residues. Trimming stripped 0 bases from V and 3 bases from J, with 13 bases between. Combining the CDR3 with reference TRBV7-6 and TRBJ2-3 gives the whole variable domain GAGVSQSPRYKVTKRGQDVALRCDPISGHVSLYWYRQALGQGPEFLTYFNYEAQQDKSGLPNDRFSAERPEGSISTLTIQRTEQRDSAMYRCASSLAEAGGTDTQYFGPGTRLTVL.